Below are 23 T cell receptor beta chains sequenced from a single sample in a study of T cells in Graves' hyperthyroidism and ophthalmopathy. RNA transcripts were the template for amplifying TCR beta CDR3 regions. The TCR CDR3 first-round RT-PCR relied on the HTBI primer set. TCRdb called the multiplex PCR reads again in MiXCR, with one record for every CDR3 protein. The table lists around 540,000 distinct CDR3 sequences, about 16% of them singletons. Sequenced material: blood. The source of these receptors is a woman aged 25 to 39 with Graves' ophthalmopathy.

The sample holds a few counts of this clonotype. The chain is built from TRBV4-3 and TRBJ2-7; D may be TRBD2 (6 bases). The CDR3 is 18 amino acids. Germline V gene lookup returns CDR1 LGHNA and CDR2 YSLEER. V was shortened by 0 bases and J by 3 bases, with 21 bases between the two germline ends. In DNA, the CDR3 is TGCGCCAGCAGCCAAGAAGTCCACGAGCGGGCCCCCTTCTACGAGCAGTACTTC. Its protein product is CASSQEVHERAPFYEQYF.

About this clonotype itself: At one end the junction does not follow the germline gene, possibly because of a read error. The chain uses TRBV9 and TRBJ1-1; no clear D. The CDR3 is 15 residues long. CDR1 and CDR2 (germline): SGDLS, YYNGEE. The CDR3 region has the DNA TGTGCCAGCAGCGTAGTTTTATCGGAGAACGCTGAAGCTTTCTTT. Its protein product is CASSVVLSENAEAFF.

This clonotype was seen at least ten times. The chain employs TRBV6-6 and TRBJ2-7; a weak D match, TRBD1 (6 bases). Germline CDR1 and CDR2: MNHNY and SVGAGI (reference sequence). Trimming removed 2 bases at V and 7 bases at J, with 24 bases between. The CDR3 length is 17 residues. This CDR3 reads CASSYGLPGETGSEQYF. CDR3 DNA sequence: TGTGCCAGCAGTTACGGGCTACCTGGGGAAACAGGGAGTGAGCAGTACTTC.

Comments on this clonotype: Being one base from a much bigger clone, this may be a read error. V is TRBV28 and J is TRBJ2-1; TRBD2 aligns across 10 bases. The CDR3 contains 14 residues. Germline lookup yields CDR1 MDHEN and CDR2 SYDVKM. CDR3 bases: TGTGTCAGAAGGGCTAGCGGGAGTTGGAATGAGCAGTTCTTC. It yields the protein CVRRASGSWNEQFF.

This clonotype was counted ten times or more. The chain has TRBV6-1 and TRBJ2-7; 8 nucleotides match TRBD1. Trimming took 5 bases from V and 3 from J; bases not matched to a gene: 9. CDR1 and CDR2 (germline): MNHNS, SASEGT. The CDR3 runs 15 residues. CDR3: CASSFPGQGYYEQYF. The CDR3 DNA is TGTGCCAGCAGTTTTCCCGGACAGGGTTACTACGAGCAGTACTTC.

In its sample, this clonotype was seen a few times. The chain couples TRBV7-2 to TRBJ1-1; the D is unclear. V was shortened by 2 bases and J by 4 bases, with 8 bases between the two germline ends. The CDR3 totals 13 residues. Germline loops: CDR1 SGHTA, CDR2 FQGNSA. The DNA of the CDR3 is TGTGCCAGCAGCTTATTGGGTTCCACTGAAGCTTTCTTT. Translation: CASSLLGSTEAFF.

This clonotype was observed a handful of times. The V and J genes are TRBV9 and TRBJ2-3; TRBD2 aligns across 12 bases. Losses at the gene ends were 0 bases for V and 0 bases for J; bases not matched to a gene: 2. The CDR3 length is 17 residues. Germline V gene data show CDR1 as SGDLS and CDR2 as YYNGEE. The CDR3 loop is CASSVATSGRSTDTQYF. In DNA form, the CDR3 reads TGTGCCAGCAGCGTAGCGACTAGCGGGAGAAGCACAGATACGCAGTATTTT. The full variable domain, completed using reference TRBV9 and TRBJ2-3, is DSGVTQTPKHLITATGQRVTLRCSPRSGDLSVYWYQQSLDQGLQFLIQYYNGEERAKGNILERFSAQQFPDLHSELNLSSLELGDSALYFCASSVATSGRSTDTQYFGPGTRLTVL.

This clonotype came up a few times. This chain connects TRBV4-2 to TRBJ2-7; D is ambiguous. The CDR3 contains 15 residues. From germline, CDR1 is LGHNA and CDR2 YNFKEQ. Trimming stripped 3 bases from V and 2 bases from J, with 14 bases between. The CDR3 sequence: CASSQERTLAYEQYF. DNA for the CDR3: TGTGCCAGCAGCCAGGAAAGGACGTTGGCCTACGAGCAGTACTTC.

There are many counts of this clonotype. The chain uses TRBV24-1 and TRBJ2-5; D possibly uses TRBD1 or TRBD2 (5 bases each). V gave up 0 bases and J gave up 5 bases, with 9 bases separating them. Germline-derived CDR1 and CDR2 are KGHDR and SFDVKD. The length of the CDR3 is 14 residues. CDR3 coding DNA: TGTGCCACCAGTGATTTGTCGGGACGGGAGACCCAGTACTTC. It is translated as CATSDLSGRETQYF.

This clonotype was seen a few times. The chain has TRBV29-1 and TRBJ2-7; 11 positions match TRBD2. J lost 7 bases, V lost 6 bases, and 14 bases had no gene match. Per germline, CDR1 SQVTM and CDR2 ANQGSEA. The CDR3 has 15 residues. The CDR3 protein is CSVQALAGGSEEQYF. The CDR3, as DNA: TGCAGCGTCCAAGCCCTAGCGGGAGGAAGTGAGGAGCAGTACTTC.

The sample holds many counts of this clonotype. V gene TRBV30 combines with J gene TRBJ1-5, with 7 bases matching TRBD1. The V gene's germline CDR1 is GTSNPN and CDR2 SVGIG (reference sequence). Losses at the gene ends were 8 bases for V and 2 bases for J; bases not matched to a gene: 6. The CDR3 length is 13 residues. As DNA, the CDR3 is TGTGCCCGGAATACAGGGGGCAATCAGCCCCAGCATTTT. Translation: CARNTGGNQPQHF.

This clonotype was counted only a few times. The V gene is TRBV5-8, the J gene TRBJ2-3; D is perhaps TRBD2 (6 bases). The CDR3 has 16 amino acids. Germline CDR1 SGHTS, CDR2 YDEGEE. V gave up 1 base and J gave up 5 bases, with 17 bases separating them. The CDR3 DNA reads as TGTGCCAGCAGCTTGTGGGACTCGAGAGTAGGAGATACGCAGTATTTT. This sequence encodes CASSLWDSRVGDTQYF.

This clonotype was recorded at least ten times. This chain joins TRBV30 and TRBJ1-5; no reliable D call. Germline loops: CDR1 GTSNPN, CDR2 SVGIG (reference sequence). This CDR3 has 14 amino acids. V was pared by 3 bases and J by 9 bases, with 18 bases between. CDR3 region: CAWSGVGSTSPQHF. In DNA form, the CDR3 reads TGTGCCTGGAGCGGGGTGGGATCTACATCGCCCCAGCATTTT. Full variable domain (rest looked up from reference TRBV30 and TRBJ1-5): SQTIHQWPATLVQPVGSPLSLECTVEGTSNPNLYWYRQAAGRGLQLLFYSVGIGQISSEVPQNLSASRPQDRQFILSSKKLLLSDSGFYLCAWSGVGSTSPQHFGDGTRLSIL.

The sample holds many counts of this clonotype. The chain is built from TRBV20-1 and TRBJ1-4, with D uncertain. Trimming shortened V by 5 bases and J by 8 bases, and 15 bases separated the two germline ends. Germline CDR1 and CDR2: DFQATT and SNEGSKA (reference sequence). The CDR3 extends over 13 amino acids. CDR3 nucleotides: TGCAGTGCTCGAGTCCGTGTTCTCGAAAAACTGTTTTTT. It codes for CSARVRVLEKLFF.

This clonotype has a handful of counts. V gene TRBV20-1 combines with J gene TRBJ2-7; 8 bases match TRBD2. The CDR3 has 14 amino acids. Looked up from germline, CDR1 is DFQATT and CDR2 is SNEGSKA (reference sequence). After removal of 6 bases from V and 5 bases from J, the junction contained 12 bases not matched to a gene. The CDR3 here is CSATFPGGPNEQYF. The DNA of the CDR3 is TGCAGTGCCACCTTCCCGGGAGGGCCTAACGAGCAGTACTTC.

A word on this clonotype: This may be a read error, as it is one base from a much larger clone. The chain couples TRBV5-1 to TRBJ1-2; no definite D call. This CDR3 region has 14 residues. Germline lookup yields CDR1 SGHRS and CDR2 YFSETQ. The CDR3 DNA follows: TGCGCCAGCAGCTTGGACAGCGGCGTCTATGGCTGCACCTTC. Protein sequence: CASSLDSGVYGCTF. Using reference TRBV5-1 and TRBJ1-2 for the parts outside the CDR3, the full variable domain is KAGVTQTPRYLIKTRGQQVTLSCSPISGHRSVSWYQQTPGQGLQFLFEYFSETQRNKGNFPGRFSGRQFSNSRSEMNVSTLELGDSALYLCASSLDSGVYGCTFGSGTRLTVV.

This clonotype was observed a handful of times. The J gene is TRBJ2-3, the V gene TRBV28, with 12 bases lining up with TRBD2. V was pared by 6 bases and J by 4 bases, with 14 bases of the junction left unmatched. This CDR3 region has 18 residues. Germline V lookup: CDR1 MDHEN, CDR2 SYDVKM. This CDR3 reads CASSLPLAGGRSADTQYF. CDR3 nucleotides: TGTGCCAGCAGCCTTCCGCTAGCGGGAGGGCGGAGCGCAGATACGCAGTATTTT. The full variable domain, its missing parts supplied by reference TRBV28 and TRBJ2-3, is DVKVTQSSRYLVKRTGEKVFLECVQDMDHENMFWYRQDPGLGLRLIYFSYDVKMKEKGDIPEGYSVSREKKERFSLILESASTNQTSMYLCASSLPLAGGRSADTQYFGPGTRLTVL.

This clonotype was detected only a few times. V gene TRBV6-2 or TRBV6-3 combines with J gene TRBJ2-6; 10 bases agree with TRBD1. Germline V gene data show CDR1 as MNHEY and CDR2 as SVGEGT. V was clipped by 7 bases and J by 4 bases; unmatched bases: 7. The CDR3 consists of 16 residues. CDR3 region: CASMGQGIGGANVLTF. CDR3 DNA: TGTGCCAGCATGGGACAGGGGATAGGAGGGGCCAACGTCCTGACTTTC.

This clonotype was observed a handful of times. The rearrangement uses TRBV20-1 and TRBJ1-3; D remains unclear. Per the germline V gene, CDR1 is DFQATT and CDR2 is SNEGSKA (reference sequence). The CDR3 is 12 residues long. Trimming removed 3 bases from V and 0 bases from J, with 3 bases in between. CDR3 nucleotide sequence: TGCAGTGCTAGCCTCTCTGGAAACACCATATATTTT. Protein product: CSASLSGNTIYF.

This clonotype was counted many times. This chain links TRBV7-9 with TRBJ2-5, with D possibly being TRBD1 (5 bases). CDR1 is SEHNR and CDR2 is FQNEAQ in the germline V gene (reference sequence). The length of the CDR3 is 13 residues. Trimming removed 6 bases from V and 5 bases from J, with 13 bases in between. DNA for the CDR3: TGTGCCAGCAGTTCGACAGTCCGGGAGACCCAGTACTTC. It translates to CASSSTVRETQYF.

This clonotype was observed at least ten times. This rearrangement joins TRBV28 to TRBJ2-1, with D possibly being TRBD2 (6 bases). CDR3 size: 16 residues. Trimming shortened V by 5 bases and J by 8 bases, and 22 bases separated the two germline ends. Per germline, CDR1 MDHEN and CDR2 SYDVKM. CDR3 nucleotide sequence: TGTGCCAGCAGTAAACTTAGCGGCAACCCGGGCCATGAGCAGTTCTTC. Its translation is CASSKLSGNPGHEQFF.

This clonotype showed up many times. This chain uses TRBV7-9 with TRBJ2-1; TRBD2 might be the D (5 bases). Germline values: CDR1 SEHNR, CDR2 FQNEAQ (reference sequence). This CDR3 contains 14 residues. The germline V and J ends were trimmed by 10 bases and 0 bases, with 13 bases remaining between them. CDR3 region: CAITRESSYNEQFF. For the CDR3, the DNA is TGTGCCATTACTAGGGAGAGCTCCTACAATGAGCAGTTCTTC. The full variable domain, with the rest looked up from reference TRBV7-9 and TRBJ2-1, is DTGVSQNPRHKITKRGQNVTFRCDPISEHNRLYWYRQTLGQGPEFLTYFQNEAQLEKSRLLSDRFSAERPKGSFSTLEIQRTEQGDSAMYLCAITRESSYNEQFFGPGTRLTVL.

CDR3 region: CASSTPKREGWYF. The CDR3 nucleotides read TGTGCCAGCAGTACGCCCAAGCGGGAGGGGTGGTACTTC. This rearrangement joins TRBV28 to TRBJ2-4, with 10 nucleotides matching TRBD2. The CDR3 spans 13 residues. Germline CDR1 reads MDHEN; CDR2 reads SYDVKM. The V and J ends lost 5 bases and 15 bases, in that order; junction bases with no gene match: 10.